This entry lists 31 T cell receptor beta chains sequenced from one sample in a study of shared clonotypes between healthy human individuals. Naive CD8 cells, CD45RO-negative and positively selected for CCR7, excluded terminally differentiated effector memory CD45RA+ cells. The protocol was immunoSEQ multiplex PCR, while the TCRdb copy is restricted to in-frame clones and leaves out a portion. The sample has millions of clones; roughly 91% are singletons. The sequencing sample was made of naive CD8+ T cells from PBMCs. Receptor source: a man between 18 and 29 years old in good health. Some clones in this sample may be carry-over from other donors' samples.

The V gene is TRBV19, the J gene TRBJ2-5; D perhaps matches TRBD1 (5 bases). CDR1 is LNHDA, CDR2 SQIVND, per germline (reference sequence). Trimming took off 4 bases at V and 0 bases at J, with 18 bases between the two ends. The CDR3 sequence is 17 residues long. In DNA, the CDR3 is TGTGCCAGTAGTACCAGGCGACAGAAACAATACCAAGAGACCCAGTACTTC. Protein sequence: CASSTRRQKQYQETQYF.

There are a few counts of this clone. The genes are TRBV5-6 and TRBJ1-1; D is ambiguous. Looked up from germline, CDR1 is SGHDT and CDR2 is YYEEEE. This CDR3 has 11 amino acids. Trimming removed 2 bases at V and 8 bases at J, with 7 bases between. CDR3 in amino acids: CASSFGPEAFF. CDR3 sequence (DNA): TGTGCCAGCAGCTTCGGGCCCGAAGCTTTCTTT.

V usage is TRBV30 and J usage is TRBJ2-7; maybe TRBD2 (5 bases). V was shortened by 2 bases and J by 3 bases, with 20 bases between the two germline ends. Germline V CDR1 and CDR2: GTSNPN, SVGIG (reference sequence). This CDR3 has 16 amino acids. The CDR3 here is CAWSRENPRGLYEQYF. CDR3 DNA: TGTGCCTGGAGTAGGGAGAATCCCCGGGGTCTCTACGAGCAGTACTTC.

This rearrangement joins TRBV27 to TRBJ2-7; 7 bases line up with TRBD2. V trimming: 3 bases; J trimming: 2 bases; junction bases outside the gene matches: 7. The germline gives CDR1 MNHEY, CDR2 SMNVEV (reference sequence). The CDR3 consists of 15 residues. The CDR3 region is CASSLMGGIPYEQYF. The CDR3 DNA is TGTGCCAGCAGTTTGATGGGGGGGATCCCCTACGAGCAGTACTTC.

The count of this clone is one. V and J are TRBV7-9 and TRBJ2-2, with D possibly TRBD2 on 6 matching bases. This CDR3 is 15 amino acids long. With 3 bases removed from V and 6 bases from J, the gap between germline ends came to 14 bases. The germline V gene has CDR1 SEHNR and CDR2 FQNEAQ (reference sequence). Written as DNA, the CDR3 is TGTGCCAGCAGCTTGCTTGGGGCTAGCGCCGGGGAGCTGTTTTTT. As protein: CASSLLGASAGELFF.

The chain carries TRBV28 and TRBJ2-7, with a weak D call TRBD2 (5 bases). Trimming removed 5 bases at V and 2 bases at J, with 25 bases between. Germline CDR1 reads MDHEN; CDR2 reads SYDVKM. This CDR3 contains 18 residues. The CDR3 protein is CASSLNLDRSGEPYEQYF. The CDR3 nucleotides are TGTGCCAGCAGTCTAAACCTCGATAGGAGCGGAGAACCCTACGAGCAGTACTTC.

About this clone itself: The sample has other DNA sequences that encode this CDR3 too. This chain links TRBV5-1 with TRBJ2-7; D is possibly TRBD1 (6 bases). Germline lookup yields CDR1 SGHRS and CDR2 YFSETQ. With 2 bases removed from V and 1 base from J, the gap between germline ends came to 10 bases. The CDR3 has 14 amino acids. The DNA of the CDR3 is TGCGCCAGCAGCTTTGGTACAGGGTCCTACGAGCAGTACTTC. Its translation is CASSFGTGSYEQYF.

The V call is TRBV4-3, the J call TRBJ2-3; tentative D call: TRBD2 (6 bases). The CDR3 extends over 17 amino acids. V was pared by 4 bases and J by 6 bases, with 23 bases between. From germline, CDR1 is LGHNA and CDR2 YSLEER. The CDR3 spells CASSPPRVGRGADTQYF. CDR3 DNA: TGCGCCAGCAGCCCCCCCCGGGTCGGGAGAGGGGCGGATACGCAGTATTTT.

The rearrangement uses TRBV19 and TRBJ1-2; D remains unclear. V was cut by 3 bases and J by 1 base, with 9 bases left in between. The CDR3 runs to 14 residues. Looked up from germline, CDR1 is LNHDA and CDR2 is SQIVND (reference sequence). The CDR3 sequence is CASSIDWDNYGYTF. CDR3 DNA: TGTGCCAGTAGTATTGATTGGGATAACTATGGCTACACCTTC.

The chain combines TRBV2 with TRBJ1-2; no firm D call. Germline loops: CDR1 SNHLY, CDR2 FYNNEI. The CDR3 extends over 14 amino acids. Trimming shortened V by 1 base and J by 6 bases, and 12 bases separated the two germline ends. The CDR3: CASSEGQTSHGYTF. CDR3 nucleotide sequence: TGTGCCAGCAGTGAAGGGCAGACCTCTCATGGCTACACCTTC.

The V and J genes are TRBV7-6 and TRBJ2-1, with TRBD2 matching over 7 bases. Germline-derived CDR1 and CDR2 are SGHVS and FNYEAQ. CDR3 size: 17 residues. V lost 5 bases, J lost 2 bases, and 12 bases stayed unmatched. This CDR3 reads CASSLDGSGKAYNEQFF. Written as DNA, the CDR3 is TGTGCCAGCAGCCTGGATGGGAGCGGGAAAGCCTACAATGAGCAGTTCTTC.

The chain joins TRBV7-8 to TRBJ2-3, with 9 bases that match TRBD2. Germline values: CDR1 SGHVS, CDR2 FQNEAQ. V gave up 3 bases and J gave up 3 bases; unmatched junction bases: 7. The CDR3 totals 16 residues. CDR3 amino acids: CASSLLTSGITDTQYF. CDR3 nucleotides: TGTGCCAGCAGCTTGTTGACTAGCGGTATAACAGATACGCAGTATTTT.

The chain couples TRBV5-6 to TRBJ1-2, with TRBD1 as a possible D gene (6 bases). Trimming stripped 0 bases from V and 2 bases from J, with 11 bases between. Germline loops: CDR1 SGHDT, CDR2 YYEEEE. This CDR3 contains 15 residues. CDR3 coding DNA: TGTGCCAGCAGCTTGGCCTCGGACAGCAACTATGGCTACACCTTC. This codes for CASSLASDSNYGYTF.

This chain uses TRBV27 with TRBJ2-3, with 11 bases aligning to TRBD1. V was pared by 4 bases and J by 4 bases, with 7 bases of the junction left unmatched. The CDR3 runs to 16 residues. Germline V gives CDR1 MNHEY, CDR2 SMNVEV (reference sequence). The CDR3 spells CASSSLGTGGADTQYF. CDR3 bases: TGTGCCAGCAGTTCACTCGGGACAGGGGGGGCAGATACGCAGTATTTT.

The rearrangement uses TRBV11-1 and TRBJ2-7; TRBD2 aligns across 16 bases. CDR3 size: 16 residues. With 5 bases clipped from V and 3 bases from J, the junction kept 4 bases outside the gene matches. CDR1 is SGHAT and CDR2 is FQDESV in the germline V gene (reference sequence). DNA of the CDR3: TGTGCCAGCAGCACGGGACTAGCGGGAGGGCTCTACGAGCAGTACTTC. Translating gives CASSTGLAGGLYEQYF.

The V gene is TRBV7-2, the J gene TRBJ1-2; a weak D match, TRBD1 (6 bases). The CDR3 has 14 amino acids. V lost 1 base and J 8 bases, leaving 14 bases between the germline ends. The germline V gene has CDR1 SGHTA and CDR2 FQGNSA. The CDR3 reads CASSLDRVNQGYTF. As DNA, the CDR3 is TGTGCCAGCAGCTTAGACAGGGTGAACCAAGGCTACACCTTC.

This chain connects TRBV5-6 to TRBJ2-5; 8 nucleotides agree with TRBD1. Germline V gene data show CDR1 as SGHDT and CDR2 as YYEEEE. There are 14 residues in the CDR3. V lost 3 bases and J lost 4; bases outside the gene matches: 5. CDR3 sequence (DNA): TGTGCCAGCAGCTCGGGACAGGAGGGAGAGACCCAGTACTTC. Translating gives CASSSGQEGETQYF.

The rearrangement uses TRBV30 and TRBJ2-7; maybe TRBD1 (6 bases). CDR1 and CDR2 from the germline V gene are GTSNPN and SVGIG (reference sequence). Trimming stripped 2 bases from V and 2 bases from J, with 16 bases between. This CDR3 is 15 amino acids long. CDR3 loop: CAWSTSYRAPYEQYF. As DNA, the CDR3 is TGTGCCTGGAGTACCTCGTACAGGGCCCCCTACGAGCAGTACTTC.

The V gene is TRBV27, the J gene TRBJ1-2; D is uncertain. With 7 bases removed from V and 6 bases from J, the gap between germline ends came to 18 bases. Germline CDR1 is MNHEY and CDR2 is SMNVEV (reference sequence). The CDR3 sequence is 14 residues long. CDR3 sequence: CASTPRAGHNGYTF. CDR3 DNA: TGTGCCAGCACCCCCCGGGCCGGGCACAATGGCTACACCTTC.

The CDR3 loop is CASSFGLAGYGEQFF. The CDR3 region has the DNA TGTGCCAGCAGTTTTGGACTAGCGGGATATGGTGAGCAGTTCTTC. The chain couples TRBV6-6 to TRBJ2-1; the match to TRBD2 covers 12 bases. The V gene end was trimmed by 4 bases and the J gene end by 9 bases; junction bases not matched to a gene: 7. This CDR3 contains 15 residues. The germline CDR1 and CDR2 sequences are MNHNY and SVGAGI (reference sequence).

Only one count was recorded for this clone. Other DNA sequences from this sample encode an identical CDR3 as well. The genes are TRBV19 and TRBJ2-7, with no clear D. This CDR3 region has 14 residues. V gave up 3 bases and J gave up 0 bases, with 9 bases separating them. Germline V gene lookup returns CDR1 LNHDA and CDR2 SQIVND (reference sequence). The CDR3 DNA is TGTGCCAGTAGTATTTCGGGCAGCTCCTACGAGCAGTACTTC. This gives the protein CASSISGSSYEQYF.

The chain has TRBV6-5 and TRBJ2-1, with D hard to call. In germline, CDR1 is MNHEY, CDR2 SVGAGI. This CDR3 region has 12 residues. The V end lost 5 bases, the J end lost 7 bases, and 9 bases lay between the germline ends. The CDR3 DNA follows: TGTGCCAGCAGTGCTCGTTGGAATGAGCAGTTCTTC. It codes for CASSARWNEQFF.

This clone has only one observation. The chain couples TRBV11-3 to TRBJ1-2; D is ambiguous. CDR3 length: 18 residues. The ends were cut back, 5 bases at V and 5 bases at J, with 27 bases in the middle. Per the germline V gene, CDR1 is SGHNT and CDR2 is YENEEA. The CDR3 DNA reads as TGTGCCAGCAGCGACCTTTTTAGGGCGCACGGAGACCAATATGGCTACACCTTC. It yields the protein CASSDLFRAHGDQYGYTF.

The chain carries TRBV25-1 and TRBJ1-1; D is perhaps TRBD1 (5 bases). The CDR3 runs to 16 residues. Germline V gene sequence: CDR1 MGHDK, CDR2 SYGVNS. Trimming left V 1 base short and J 1 base short, with 13 bases between. This CDR3 is CASSEFGTYTNTEAFF. The DNA for the CDR3 is TGTGCCAGCAGTGAATTCGGGACTTACACGAACACTGAAGCTTTCTTT.

The chain combines TRBV9 with TRBJ1-5; D is perhaps TRBD1 (6 bases). The CDR3 sequence is 15 residues long. V was clipped by 4 bases and J by 3 bases, with 14 bases between them. Germline V gives CDR1 SGDLS, CDR2 YYNGEE. The CDR3 bases are TGTGCCAGCAGCCTGGGGGCGGGGGACAATCAGCCCCAGCATTTT. The encoded protein is CASSLGAGDNQPQHF.

The chain carries TRBV7-9 and TRBJ2-5; TRBD2 matches at 7 bases. CDR1 and CDR2 from the germline V gene are SEHNR and FQNEAQ (reference sequence). The J segment lost 2 bases and the V segment lost 5 bases, leaving 17 bases of the junction unmatched. This CDR3 region has 18 residues. Written as DNA, the CDR3 is TGTGCCAGCAGCAACCTAGCTGGCGGGAGTGACGAACAAGAGACCCAGTACTTC. It translates to CASSNLAGGSDEQETQYF.

This clone has just one count. The chain recombines TRBV6-1 with TRBJ2-5; 8 nucleotides line up with TRBD1. This CDR3 has 14 amino acids. J was trimmed by 6 bases and V by 2 bases; bases with no gene match: 5. Germline V lookup: CDR1 MNHNS, CDR2 SASEGT. The CDR3 coding sequence is TGTGCCAGCAGTGAACGGACAGGGAGAAAGACCCAGTACTTC. Its translation: CASSERTGRKTQYF.

V is TRBV6-1 and J is TRBJ2-7; 7 nucleotides match TRBD1. CDR3 length: 15 amino acids. J lost 2 bases, V lost 6 bases, and 10 bases had no gene match. CDR1 is MNHNS, CDR2 SASEGT, per germline. The CDR3 spells CASSKGQLLTYEQYF. The CDR3, as DNA: TGTGCCAGCAGCAAGGGACAGCTCCTTACCTACGAGCAGTACTTC.

The V gene is TRBV7-8, the J gene TRBJ1-1; the D is unclear. CDR1 and CDR2 (germline): SGHVS, FQNEAQ. The germline V and J ends were trimmed by 1 base and 2 bases, with 14 bases remaining between them. The CDR3 is 16 amino acids. CDR3 loop: CASSLDLARGNTEAFF. The CDR3 region has the DNA TGTGCCAGCAGCTTAGATCTTGCGCGGGGAAACACTGAAGCTTTCTTT.

Of note for this clone: The same CDR3 also results from other DNA sequences found in this sample. This chain connects TRBV27 to TRBJ2-7; 8 bases are a match to TRBD2. CDR1 is MNHEY and CDR2 is SMNVEV in the germline V gene (reference sequence). V shed 6 bases, J shed 2 bases, and the junction held 6 bases outside the gene matches. The CDR3 covers 14 residues. CDR3 nucleotide sequence: TGTGCCAGCAGCCCGGGACTAGGAACCTACGAGCAGTACTTC. Encoded protein: CASSPGLGTYEQYF.

J is TRBJ2-5 and V is TRBV7-9; TRBD2 aligns across 9 bases. Germline V CDR1 and CDR2: SEHNR, FQNEAQ (reference sequence). The CDR3 sequence is 17 residues long. The junction had 14 bases not matched to a gene; V was cut back by 8 bases and J by 1 base. The CDR3 loop reads CASGLIPSTSGQETQYF. CDR3 sequence (DNA): TGTGCCAGCGGCCTCATACCTTCGACTAGCGGCCAAGAGACCCAGTACTTC. Supplemented by reference TRBV7-9 and TRBJ2-5, the full variable domain reads DTGVSQNPRHKITKRGQNVTFRCDPISEHNRLYWYRQTLGQGPEFLTYFQNEAQLEKSRLLSDRFSAERPKGSFSTLEIQRTEQGDSAMYLCASGLIPSTSGQETQYFGPGTRLLVL.